The 13 T cell receptor beta chains below come from one sample, sequenced in a study of blood T cells in healthy people across ages. Next came a second PCR, run for about 7 to 12 cycles, which used a sample-barcoded 5' primer along with a J-beta primer mix. TCRdb recomputed calls from the 5' RACE reads with MiXCR, one row per CDR3 protein. This sample has roughly 1.5 million distinct CDR3 sequences, with approximately 43% found just once. The sequencing input was blood. All receptors come from a woman aged 18-29 years in good health.

The chain has TRBV7-9 and TRBJ2-1; 11 nucleotides line up with TRBD2. Germline lookup yields CDR1 SEHNR and CDR2 FQNEAQ (reference sequence). The CDR3 extends over 17 amino acids. Trimming took 3 bases from V and 2 from J; bases not matched to a gene: 6. The DNA of the CDR3 is TGTGCCAGCAGCTTGGTCGGGACTAGCGGTACCTACAATGAGCAGTTCTTC. It yields the protein CASSLVGTSGTYNEQFF.

V and J are TRBV20-1 and TRBJ2-1, with 9 bases identical to TRBD2. Looked up from germline, CDR1 is DFQATT and CDR2 is SNEGSKA (reference sequence). The CDR3 is made up of 15 amino acids. V was clipped by 5 bases and J by 5 bases; unmatched bases: 10. CDR3 amino acids: CSAWGGTSSNNEQFF. CDR3 coding DNA: TGCAGTGCTTGGGGGGGGACTAGCTCAAACAATGAGCAGTTCTTC.

The gene calls are TRBV7-2 and TRBJ2-7, with 7 bases lining up with TRBD2. The CDR3 spans 16 residues. Germline CDR1 SGHTA, CDR2 FQGNSA. V shed 2 bases, J shed 2 bases, and the junction held 9 bases outside the gene matches. The CDR3 loop is CASSLRVAGATYEQYF. In DNA, the CDR3 is TGTGCCAGCAGCTTAAGGGTGGCGGGAGCAACCTACGAGCAGTACTTC.

This clonotype was observed a few times. The rearrangement joins TRBV12-5 to TRBJ2-5, with TRBD1 matching over 7 bases. This CDR3 has 16 amino acids. Germline V gene sequence: CDR1 LGHNT, CDR2 FRNRAP. Losses at the gene ends were 0 bases for V and 5 bases for J; bases not matched to a gene: 9. The CDR3 region has the DNA TGTGCTAGTGGTTTGGTCACAGGGGTCCAAGTTGAGACCCAGTACTTC. It encodes CASGLVTGVQVETQYF.

V gene TRBV2 combines with J gene TRBJ2-3, with 10 bases aligning to TRBD1. From germline, CDR1 is SNHLY and CDR2 FYNNEI. With V trimmed by 8 bases and J by 0 bases, 5 bases remained unmatched. CDR3 length equals 15 residues. The CDR3 reads CASLWDRGSTDTQYF. CDR3 sequence (DNA): TGTGCCAGCCTATGGGACAGGGGAAGCACAGATACGCAGTATTTT.

The chain combines TRBV27 with TRBJ2-3; D call uncertain. V lost 6 bases to trimming and J lost 1 base, with 14 bases between them. Germline loops: CDR1 MNHEY, CDR2 SMNVEV (reference sequence). CDR3 length: 15 amino acids. The CDR3 sequence is CASSYGPIGTDTQYF. The DNA of the CDR3 is TGTGCCAGCAGCTACGGGCCCATTGGCACAGATACGCAGTATTTT.

The chain links TRBV6-5 to TRBJ2-5; 11 positions agree with TRBD2. Trimming at V came to 10 bases and at J to 11 bases, leaving 18 bases not matched to a gene. From germline, CDR1 is MNHEY and CDR2 SVGAGI. The CDR3 contains 15 residues. CDR3 loop: CATTIGTSGYNEQYF. The CDR3, as DNA: TGTGCCACCACTATAGGGACTAGCGGATACAATGAGCAGTACTTC.

The V gene is TRBV2, the J gene TRBJ2-2; maybe TRBD1 (5 bases). The CDR3 consists of 12 residues. V dropped 6 bases and J dropped 9 bases, with 11 bases sitting between them. CDR1 is SNHLY, CDR2 FYNNEI, per germline. The CDR3 protein is CASSAGPRELFF. CDR3 nucleotide sequence: TGTGCCAGCAGCGCAGGGCCTAGGGAGCTGTTTTTT.

Ten or more counts support this clonotype. The chain carries TRBV10-3 and TRBJ2-7, with D tentatively TRBD1 or TRBD2 (5 bases each). V was clipped by 6 bases and J by 2 bases, with 17 bases between them. The CDR3 runs to 15 residues. Germline CDR1 ENHRY, CDR2 SYGVKD. The CDR3 DNA sequence: TGTGCCATCAGCTACGGGGACCTTCCCACCTACGAGCAGTACTTC. This codes for CAISYGDLPTYEQYF.

This clonotype was seen once. CDR3 coding DNA: TGTGCCAGCAGTTTTGGGGACGCAAACAATGAGCAGTTCTTC. It yields the protein CASSFGDANNEQFF. This chain links TRBV27 with TRBJ2-1; D possibly matches TRBD1 or TRBD2 (5 bases each). CDR1 is MNHEY and CDR2 is SMNVEV in the germline V gene (reference sequence). With 3 bases removed from V and 5 bases from J, the gap between germline ends came to 11 bases. This CDR3 has 14 residues.

This clonotype was detected a few times. This chain joins TRBV27 and TRBJ2-7, with 8 bases aligning to TRBD1. This CDR3 comprises 14 residues. Germline lookup yields CDR1 MNHEY and CDR2 SMNVEV (reference sequence). V was clipped by 4 bases and J by 2 bases; unmatched bases: 4. The CDR3 loop reads CASSWKGQAYEQYF. The CDR3 DNA sequence: TGTGCCAGCAGTTGGAAGGGACAGGCCTACGAGCAGTACTTC.

This clonotype has a handful of counts. This chain connects TRBV9 to TRBJ2-3; maybe TRBD2 (6 bases). V lost 4 bases and J 4 bases, leaving 16 bases between the germline ends. Germline V gene lookup returns CDR1 SGDLS and CDR2 YYNGEE. CDR3 length: 15 residues. In DNA, the CDR3 is TGTGCCAGCAGCCCTCGGAGGGCCCTAGCAGATACGCAGTATTTT. Translating gives CASSPRRALADTQYF.

This clonotype appeared many times. This chain uses TRBV12-3 or TRBV12-4 with TRBJ2-3, with 13 bases lining up with TRBD2. This CDR3 has 14 amino acids. Losses at the gene ends were 6 bases for V and 3 bases for J; bases not matched to a gene: 0. CDR3 in amino acids: CASRTSGGTDTQYF. Written as DNA, the CDR3 is TGTGCCAGCAGGACTAGCGGGGGGACAGATACGCAGTATTTT.